This T cell receptor (beta chain) was observed in a study of T cells after yellow fever vaccination. Germline assignment: CDR1 SGHAT and CDR2 FQNNGV. Germline trimming cut 2 bases from V and 5 bases from J; bases unmatched to any gene: 6. The CDR3 runs 15 residues. MiXCR, applied by TCRdb to the 5' RACE reads, yields one record per CDR3 protein. The sample includes 60,000 to 95,000 distinct CDR3 sequences, roughly 7% of them seen just once. This clonotype was picked up many times. Antigen unknown. Study-wide results and caveats: Among all clonotypes, a small share was observed in both CD4 and CD8 compartments.

The chain is built from TRBV11-2 and TRBJ2-1; 7 bases match TRBD1. This specimen was CD8+ T cells sorted from PBMCs, taken roughly 10 days after the first yellow fever vaccination. The clonotype originates from a man between 18 and 35 years old who received the YFV17D yellow fever vaccine. CDR3 sequence (DNA): TGTGCCAGCAGCTTACTTCCAGGGGGTCACAATGAGCAGTTCTTC. Protein product: CASSLLPGGHNEQFF.